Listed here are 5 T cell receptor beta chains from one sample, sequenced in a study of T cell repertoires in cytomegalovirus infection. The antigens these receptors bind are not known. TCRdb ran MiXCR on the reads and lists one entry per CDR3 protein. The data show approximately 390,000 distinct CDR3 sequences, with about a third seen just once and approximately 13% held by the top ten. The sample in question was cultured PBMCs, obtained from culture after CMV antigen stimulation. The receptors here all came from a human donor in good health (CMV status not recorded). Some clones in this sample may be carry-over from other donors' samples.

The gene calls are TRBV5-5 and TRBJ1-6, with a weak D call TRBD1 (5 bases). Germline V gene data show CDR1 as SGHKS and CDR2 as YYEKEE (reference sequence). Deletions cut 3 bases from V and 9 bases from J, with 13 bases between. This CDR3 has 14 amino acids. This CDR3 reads CASSSGRVPSPLHF. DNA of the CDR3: TGTGCCAGCAGCTCGGGACGGGTTCCTTCACCCCTCCACTTT.

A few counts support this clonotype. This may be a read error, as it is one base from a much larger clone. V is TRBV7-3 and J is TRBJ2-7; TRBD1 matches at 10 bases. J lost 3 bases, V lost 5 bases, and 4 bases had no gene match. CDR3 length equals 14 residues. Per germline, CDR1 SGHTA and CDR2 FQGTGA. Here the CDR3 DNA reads TGTGCCAGCAGCCCGGGACAGGGGATCTACGAGCAGTACTTC. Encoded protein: CASSPGQGIYEQYF.

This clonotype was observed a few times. CDR3: CASSYLGAANTGELFF. The CDR3 DNA follows: TGTGCCAGCAGTTACTTAGGGGCGGCGAACACCGGGGAGCTGTTTTTT. The chain combines TRBV6-5 with TRBJ2-2; weak D call: TRBD1 (5 bases). The CDR3 spans 16 residues. Germline V gene lookup returns CDR1 MNHEY and CDR2 SVGAGI. V was pared by 1 base and J by 0 bases, with 9 bases between.

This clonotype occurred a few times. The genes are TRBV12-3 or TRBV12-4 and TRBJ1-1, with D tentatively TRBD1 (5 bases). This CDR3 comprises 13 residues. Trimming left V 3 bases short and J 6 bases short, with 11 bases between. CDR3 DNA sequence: TGTGCCAGCAGTTTCCCAGGGTTGGCTGAAGCTTTCTTT. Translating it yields CASSFPGLAEAFF.

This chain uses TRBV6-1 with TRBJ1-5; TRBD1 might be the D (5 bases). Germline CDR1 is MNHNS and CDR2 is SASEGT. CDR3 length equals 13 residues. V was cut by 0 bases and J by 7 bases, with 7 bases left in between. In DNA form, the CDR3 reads TGTGCCAGCAGTGAAGCAGGGGACCAGCCCCAGCATTTT. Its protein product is CASSEAGDQPQHF.